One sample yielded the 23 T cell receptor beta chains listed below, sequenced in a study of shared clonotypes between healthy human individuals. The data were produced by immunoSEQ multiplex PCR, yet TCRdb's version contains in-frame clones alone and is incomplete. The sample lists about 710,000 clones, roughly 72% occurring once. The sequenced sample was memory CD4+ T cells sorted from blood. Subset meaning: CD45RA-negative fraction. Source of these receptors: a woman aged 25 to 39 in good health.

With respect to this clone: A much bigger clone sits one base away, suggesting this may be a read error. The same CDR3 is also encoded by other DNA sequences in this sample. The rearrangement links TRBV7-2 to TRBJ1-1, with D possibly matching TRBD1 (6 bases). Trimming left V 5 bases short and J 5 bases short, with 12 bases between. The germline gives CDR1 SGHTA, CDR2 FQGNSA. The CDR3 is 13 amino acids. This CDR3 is CASSIQGDTEAFF. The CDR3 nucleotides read TGTGCCAGCAGCATACAGGGAGATACTGAAGCTTTCTTT.

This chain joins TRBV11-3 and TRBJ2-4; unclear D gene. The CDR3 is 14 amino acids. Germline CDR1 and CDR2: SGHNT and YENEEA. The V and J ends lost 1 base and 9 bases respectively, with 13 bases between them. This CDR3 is CASSLGAWSGIQYF. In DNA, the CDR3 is TGTGCCAGCAGCTTAGGAGCCTGGTCTGGCATTCAGTACTTC.

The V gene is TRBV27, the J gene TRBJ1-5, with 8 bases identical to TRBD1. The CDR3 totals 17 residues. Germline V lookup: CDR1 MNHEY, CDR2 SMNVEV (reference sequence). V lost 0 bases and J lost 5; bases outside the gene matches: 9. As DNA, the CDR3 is TGTGCCAGCAGTTTATCCCCCGGGCAGGGGGCAGATCAGCCCCAGCATTTT. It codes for CASSLSPGQGADQPQHF.

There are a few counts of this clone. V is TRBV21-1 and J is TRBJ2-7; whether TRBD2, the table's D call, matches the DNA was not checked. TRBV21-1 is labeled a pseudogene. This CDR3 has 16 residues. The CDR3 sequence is CASSKSSSGAQDEQYF. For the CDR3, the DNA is TGTGCCAGCAGCAAAAGTTCAAGCGGGGCCCAGGACGAGCAGTACTTC.

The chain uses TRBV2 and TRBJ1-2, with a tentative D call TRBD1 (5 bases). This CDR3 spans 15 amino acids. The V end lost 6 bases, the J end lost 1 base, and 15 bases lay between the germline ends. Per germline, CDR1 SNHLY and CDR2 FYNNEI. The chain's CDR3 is CASRAGTLDNYGYTF. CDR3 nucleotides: TGTGCCAGCAGAGCTGGGACGCTCGATAACTATGGCTACACCTTC.

Here the CDR3 reads CASSVVGDSLPYEQYF. The CDR3 DNA sequence: TGTGCCAGCAGCGTAGTCGGGGACTCGTTACCTTACGAGCAGTACTTC. This chain joins TRBV9 and TRBJ2-7; maybe TRBD2 (6 bases). The CDR3 has 16 residues. V lost 0 bases to trimming and J lost 4 bases, with 17 bases between them. The germline V gene encodes CDR1 SGDLS and CDR2 YYNGEE.

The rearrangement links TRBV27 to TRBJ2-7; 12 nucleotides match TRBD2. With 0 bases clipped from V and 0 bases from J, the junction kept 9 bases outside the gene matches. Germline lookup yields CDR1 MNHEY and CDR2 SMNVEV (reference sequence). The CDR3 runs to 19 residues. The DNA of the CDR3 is TGTGCCAGCAGTTTATCGTTGCGGACTAGCGGGAAGTCCTCCTACGAGCAGTACTTC. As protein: CASSLSLRTSGKSSYEQYF.

CDR3 amino acids: CASSPGLNDGETQYF. For the CDR3, the DNA is TGTGCCAGCTCCCCCGGACTAAACGATGGGGAGACCCAGTACTTC. The rearrangement uses TRBV18 and TRBJ2-5; perhaps TRBD2 as D (6 bases). Trimming shortened V by 6 bases and J by 5 bases, and 19 bases separated the two germline ends. This CDR3 contains 15 residues. Germline V gene sequence: CDR1 KGHSH, CDR2 LQKENI.

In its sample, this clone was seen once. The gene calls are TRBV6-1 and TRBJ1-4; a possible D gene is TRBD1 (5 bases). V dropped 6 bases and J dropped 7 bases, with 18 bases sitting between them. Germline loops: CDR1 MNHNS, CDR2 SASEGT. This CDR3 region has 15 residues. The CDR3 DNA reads TGTGCCAGCAGGGGAAACCGGGGCCGAGGTGAAAAACTGTTTTTT. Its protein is CASRGNRGRGEKLFF.

CDR3 protein: CASSPSGNLKNIQYF. The CDR3 nucleotides read TGTGCCAGCAGCCCCTCGGGGAATCTAAAAAACATTCAGTACTTC. The J gene is TRBJ2-4, the V gene TRBV5-4; perhaps TRBD2 as D (5 bases). Germline-derived CDR1 and CDR2 are SGHNT and YYREEE (reference sequence). V gave up 4 bases and J gave up 4 bases, with 15 bases separating them. The CDR3 is made up of 15 amino acids.

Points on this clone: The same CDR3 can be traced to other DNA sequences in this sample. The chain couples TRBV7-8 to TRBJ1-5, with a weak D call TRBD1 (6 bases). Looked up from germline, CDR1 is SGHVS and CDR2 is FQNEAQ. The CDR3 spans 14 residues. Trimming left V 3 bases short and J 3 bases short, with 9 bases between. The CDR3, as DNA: TGTGCCAGCAGCTTGCACAGGGACAATCAGCCCCAGCATTTT. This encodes CASSLHRDNQPQHF.

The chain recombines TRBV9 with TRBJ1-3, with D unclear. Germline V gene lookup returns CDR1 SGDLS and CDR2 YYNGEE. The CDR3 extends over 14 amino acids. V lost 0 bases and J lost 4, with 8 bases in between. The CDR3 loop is CASSVGPDGNTIYF. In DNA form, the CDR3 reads TGTGCCAGCAGCGTAGGCCCTGACGGAAACACCATATATTTT.

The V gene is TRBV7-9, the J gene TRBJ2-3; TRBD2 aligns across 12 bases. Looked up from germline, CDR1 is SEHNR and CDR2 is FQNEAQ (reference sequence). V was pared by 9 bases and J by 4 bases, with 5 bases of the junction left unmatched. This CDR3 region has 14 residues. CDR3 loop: CASLAGGPPDTQYF. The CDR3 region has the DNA TGTGCCAGTCTAGCGGGAGGGCCCCCAGATACGCAGTATTTT.

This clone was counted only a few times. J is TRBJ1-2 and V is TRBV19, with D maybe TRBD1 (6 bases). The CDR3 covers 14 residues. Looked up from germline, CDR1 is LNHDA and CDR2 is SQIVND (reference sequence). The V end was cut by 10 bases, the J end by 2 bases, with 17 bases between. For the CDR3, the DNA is TGTGCCACCACTCCGAGGGGGTTGAACTATGGCTACACCTTC. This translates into CATTPRGLNYGYTF.

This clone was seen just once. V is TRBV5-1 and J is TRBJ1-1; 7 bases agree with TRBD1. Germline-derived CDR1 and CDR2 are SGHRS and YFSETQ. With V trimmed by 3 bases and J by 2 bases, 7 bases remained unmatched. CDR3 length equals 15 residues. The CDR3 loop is CASSYRGSTNTEAFF. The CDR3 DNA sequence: TGCGCCAGCAGCTACAGGGGTTCGACCAACACTGAAGCTTTCTTT.

DNA for the CDR3: TGCGCCAGCAGCCAAGTAGGACTAGCTTCCTACAATGAGCAGTTCTTC. It yields the protein CASSQVGLASYNEQFF. This sequence joins TRBV4-1 and TRBJ2-1; 8 nucleotides line up with TRBD2. Trimming cost V 1 base and J 1 base; bases outside gene matches: 3. The germline V gene encodes CDR1 MGHRA and CDR2 YSYEKL. This CDR3 is 16 amino acids long.

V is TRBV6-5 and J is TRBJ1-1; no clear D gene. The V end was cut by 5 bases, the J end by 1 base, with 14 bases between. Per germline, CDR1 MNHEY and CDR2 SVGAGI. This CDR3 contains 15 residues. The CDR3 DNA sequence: TGTGCCAGCAGTAAAGAAAGGACGGGGAACACTGAAGCTTTCTTT. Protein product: CASSKERTGNTEAFF.

The CDR3 nucleotides read TGTGCCAGCACCCATTACACTAGCGGGAACAATGAGCAGTTCTTC. Residues: CASTHYTSGNNEQFF. V and J are TRBV27 and TRBJ2-1; 10 positions agree with TRBD2. This CDR3 has 15 amino acids. Trimming cost V 7 bases and J 5 bases; bases outside gene matches: 8. CDR1 is MNHEY, CDR2 SMNVEV, per germline (reference sequence).

The CDR3 loop is CAIAGTYEQYF. The CDR3 coding sequence is TGTGCCATAGCGGGAACCTACGAGCAGTACTTC. The V and J genes are TRBV10-3 and TRBJ2-7; TRBD2 matches 7 bases. The CDR3 totals 11 residues. The J segment lost 2 bases and the V segment lost 9 bases, leaving 1 base of the junction unmatched. Looked up from germline, CDR1 is ENHRY and CDR2 is SYGVKD.

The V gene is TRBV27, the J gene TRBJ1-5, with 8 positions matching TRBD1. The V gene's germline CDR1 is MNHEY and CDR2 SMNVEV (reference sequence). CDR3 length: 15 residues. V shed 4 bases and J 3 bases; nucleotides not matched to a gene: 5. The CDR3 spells CASSSGTGYNQPQHF. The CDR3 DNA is TGTGCCAGCAGTTCTGGGACAGGCTACAATCAGCCCCAGCATTTT.

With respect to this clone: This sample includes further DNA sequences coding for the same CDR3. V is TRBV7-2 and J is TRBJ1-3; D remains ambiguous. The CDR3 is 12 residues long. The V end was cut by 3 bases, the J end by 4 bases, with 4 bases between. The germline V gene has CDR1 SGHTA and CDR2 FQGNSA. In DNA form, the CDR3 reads TGTGCCAGCAGCTTCTCGGGAAACACCATATATTTT. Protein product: CASSFSGNTIYF.

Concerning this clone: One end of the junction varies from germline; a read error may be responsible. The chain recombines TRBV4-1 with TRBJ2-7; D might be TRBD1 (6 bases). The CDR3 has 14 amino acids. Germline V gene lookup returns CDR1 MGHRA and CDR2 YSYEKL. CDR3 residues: CASSPEPGHNEQYF. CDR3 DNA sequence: TGTGCCAGCAGCCCGGAGCCGGGACACAACGAGCAGTACTTC.

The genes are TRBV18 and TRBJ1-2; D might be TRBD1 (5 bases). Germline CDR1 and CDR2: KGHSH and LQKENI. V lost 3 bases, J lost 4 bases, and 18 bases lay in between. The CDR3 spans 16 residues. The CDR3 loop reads CASSPGSRTPGYGYTF. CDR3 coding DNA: TGTGCCAGCTCACCGGGGTCTAGGACACCTGGCTATGGCTACACCTTC.